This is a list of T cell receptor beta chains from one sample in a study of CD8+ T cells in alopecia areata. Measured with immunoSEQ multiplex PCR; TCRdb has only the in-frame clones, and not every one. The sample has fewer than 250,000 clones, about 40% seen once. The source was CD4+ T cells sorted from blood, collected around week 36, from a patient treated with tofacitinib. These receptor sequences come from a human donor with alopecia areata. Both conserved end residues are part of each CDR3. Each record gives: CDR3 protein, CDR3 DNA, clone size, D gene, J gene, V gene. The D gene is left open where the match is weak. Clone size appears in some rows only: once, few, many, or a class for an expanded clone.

CASSQGPLMASGSGELFF TGTGCCAGCAGCCAAGGTCCCCTAATGGCCTCAGGCAGCGGGGAGCTGTTTTTT - - TRBJ2-2 TRBV4-2
CATSRDRAGGYGYTF TGTGCCACCAGCAGAGATCGGGCGGGTGGCTATGGCTACACCTTC - - TRBJ1-2 TRBV15
CASSLLGQGADSNQPQHF TGCGCCAGCAGCCTTTTGGGACAGGGGGCTGATAGCAATCAGCCCCAGCATTTT - TRBD1 TRBJ1-5 TRBV4-1
CAWSAGSYEQYF TGTGCCTGGAGCGCAGGGTCCTACGAGCAGTACTTC few - TRBJ2-7 TRBV30
CASSFSRRGDTDTQYF TGTGCCAGCAGTTTCTCGAGGCGGGGTGACACAGATACGCAGTATTTT few - TRBJ2-3 TRBV6-5
CASSYSLAGVYEQYF TGTGCCAGCAGTTACTCCCTAGCGGGAGTTTACGAGCAGTACTTC once TRBD2 TRBJ2-7 TRBV6-5
CASSPSFGQEGLGEQYF TGTGCCAGCAGTCCGTCCTTCGGGCAAGAAGGACTTGGCGAGCAGTACTTC - - TRBJ2-7 TRBV28
CAISEFGASTDTQYF TGTGCCATCAGTGAGTTCGGGGCGAGCACAGATACGCAGTATTTT few - TRBJ2-3 TRBV10-3
CASSARREGLREQYF TGTGCCAGCAGTGCCCGGCGGGAGGGCCTTCGCGAGCAGTACTTC - TRBD2 TRBJ2-7 TRBV2
CSVGNPGRGNEQFF TGCAGCGTTGGGAACCCGGGACGTGGGAATGAGCAGTTCTTC - - TRBJ2-1 TRBV29-1
CASSLEAGLYGYTF TGTGCCAGCAGCTTAGAAGCGGGTTTATATGGCTACACCTTC few - TRBJ1-2 TRBV7-9
CASSPGNGNEQYF TGTGCCAGCTCACCAGGGAACGGGAACGAGCAGTACTTC - - TRBJ2-7 TRBV18
CASSYLSTSDTGELFF TGCGCCAGCAGCTATCTATCGACTAGCGATACCGGGGAGCTGTTTTTT - TRBD2 TRBJ2-2 TRBV23-1
CAISGDKGQRSPGELFF TGTGCCATCAGTGGGGACAAGGGACAGCGATCACCCGGGGAGCTGTTTTTT - TRBD1 TRBJ2-2 TRBV10-3
CASSRGRANYGYTF TGTGCCAGCAGCCGGGGTAGAGCTAACTATGGCTACACCTTC - - TRBJ1-2 TRBV9
CSVEKGVQETQYF TGCAGCGTTGAAAAGGGGGTCCAAGAGACCCAGTACTTC - - TRBJ2-5 TRBV29-1
CASSFQGNQPQHF TGTGCCAGCAGCTTTCAAGGTAATCAGCCCCAGCATTTT few - TRBJ1-5 TRBV7-2
CASSDSGQLNTEAFF TGTGCCAGCAGCGACTCGGGACAGCTGAACACTGAAGCTTTCTTT - TRBD1 TRBJ1-1 TRBV5-6
CASSLESALYEQYF TGTGCCAGCAGCCTTGAAAGCGCTCTCTACGAGCAGTACTTC - - TRBJ2-7 TRBV6-7
CASSSPSGGLGTEAFF TGTGCCAGCAGCTCCCCTAGTGGGGGCCTGGGCACTGAAGCTTTCTTT many - TRBJ1-1 TRBV7-9
CASSPYNEQFF TGTGCCAGCAGCCCTTACAATGAGCAGTTCTTC - - TRBJ2-1 TRBV28
CSAPTGGVNYGYTF TGCAGCGCTCCTACAGGGGGAGTCAACTATGGCTACACCTTC - TRBD1 TRBJ1-2 TRBV29-1
CASSQEDRGNYEQYF TGTGCCAGCAGCCAAGAAGATCGTGGCAACTACGAGCAGTACTTC - - TRBJ2-7 TRBV4-2
CSVASGGNEQFF TGCAGCGTCGCCTCAGGGGGCAATGAGCAGTTCTTC - TRBD1 TRBJ2-1 TRBV29-1
CASTPGLALRFYEQYF TGTGCCAGCACGCCCGGACTAGCGCTACGGTTCTACGAGCAGTACTTC - TRBD2 TRBJ2-7 TRBV11-2
CASRIRGNEQFF TGTGCCAGCAGGATAAGGGGTAACGAGCAGTTCTTC - - TRBJ2-1 TRBV27
CSVEDGLNEQFF TGCAGCGTTGAAGATGGCCTTAATGAGCAGTTCTTC - - TRBJ2-1 TRBV29-1
CANRRGLGADTQYF TGTGCCAATCGACGGGGACTAGGGGCAGATACGCAGTATTTT - TRBD2 TRBJ2-3 TRBV2
CASSLLAGGYEQYF TGTGCCAGCAGCCTGTTAGCGGGAGGGTACGAGCAGTACTTC few TRBD2 TRBJ2-7 TRBV6-5
CASSLGGDRVDYGYTF TGCGCCAGCAGCTTGGGGGGCGACAGGGTCGACTATGGCTACACCTTC once TRBD1 TRBJ1-2 TRBV5-1
CASSGRESSYEQYF TGCGCCAGCAGCGGCAGGGAAAGCTCCTACGAGCAGTACTTC - - TRBJ2-7 TRBV5-1
CASSPGGRQPGSFQFF TGTGCCAGCAGCCCGGGGGGACGACAGCCAGGGAGCTTTCAGTTCTTC few TRBD2 TRBJ2-1 TRBV28
CASSQGARVTGELFF TGCGCCAGCAGCCAAGGAGCCAGGGTAACCGGGGAGCTGTTTTTT many - TRBJ2-2 TRBV4-1
CASGSRTGDVGELFF TGTGCCAGCGGAAGCCGGACAGGGGATGTCGGGGAGCTGTTTTTT few TRBD1 TRBJ2-2 TRBV2
CASSQVGGELFF TGTGCCAGCAGCCAGGTTGGCGGGGAGCTGTTTTTT - - TRBJ2-2 TRBV7-2
CASRTSGLGYNEQFF TGTGCCAGCAGGACTAGCGGCTTGGGTTACAATGAGCAGTTCTTC - TRBD2 TRBJ2-1 TRBV7-2
CASSSPGLLTDTQYF TGTGCCAGCAGCTCCCCGGGACTTCTGACAGATACGCAGTATTTT - - TRBJ2-3 TRBV7-2
CASQRGFETEAFF TGTGCCAGTCAACGGGGGTTCGAAACTGAAGCTTTCTTT - - TRBJ1-1 TRBV6-5
CAISPGTGTDTQYF TGTGCCATCAGTCCCGGGACAGGAACAGATACGCAGTATTTT - TRBD1 TRBJ2-3 TRBV10-3
CAIAGTGGYEQYF TGCGCCATCGCCGGGACAGGGGGCTACGAGCAGTACTTC - TRBD1 TRBJ2-7 TRBV23-1
CASGTSGREETQYF TGTGCCAGCGGGACTAGCGGGAGAGAAGAGACCCAGTACTTC - TRBD2 TRBJ2-5 TRBV27
CSVRDTEAFF TGCAGCGTCCGGGACACTGAAGCTTTCTTT few - TRBJ1-1 TRBV29-1
CATSKAGQAYGYTF TGTGCCACCAGCAAAGCCGGACAGGCCTATGGCTACACCTTC - TRBD1 TRBJ1-2 TRBV15
CASSPLARASGELFF TGTGCCAGCTCTCCACTAGCCAGGGCGTCCGGGGAGCTGTTTTTT - - TRBJ2-2 TRBV25-1
CASSRDGEAFF TGTGCCAGCAGCCGGGACGGTGAAGCTTTCTTT few - TRBJ1-1 TRBV13
CASSLAVVGTGELFF TGTGCCAGCAGCTTAGCGGTAGTCGGGACCGGGGAGCTGTTTTTT - - TRBJ2-2 TRBV11-2
CASMRVGGSSYEQYF TGCGCCAGCATGCGGGTTGGCGGGTCCTCCTACGAGCAGTACTTC once - TRBJ2-7 TRBV5-1
CASSMRTRYQPQHF TGTGCCAGTAGTATGCGGACGCGATATCAGCCCCAGCATTTT - - TRBJ1-5 TRBV19
CASSLRSREKFGPYEQYF TGTGCCAGCAGCTTGAGGTCGCGGGAGAAATTCGGGCCCTACGAGCAGTACTTC - TRBD2 TRBJ2-7 TRBV7-2
CSVWQGYTDTQYF TGCAGCGTATGGCAGGGCTACACAGATACGCAGTATTTT - - TRBJ2-3 TRBV29-1
CASSLSGQVQAGGGEQYF TGTGCCAGCAGTTTATCCGGACAGGTTCAAGCGGGAGGGGGCGAGCAGTACTTC few TRBD2 TRBJ2-7 TRBV27
CASSLGGRAYEQYF TGTGCCAGCAGCTTGGGCGGGAGGGCCTACGAGCAGTACTTC many TRBD2 TRBJ2-7 TRBV5-6
CASSLGEVPQHF TGTGCCAGCAGCTTAGGCGAGGTGCCCCAGCATTTT - - TRBJ1-5 TRBV7-8
CASSYSFTEETQYF TGTGCCAGCAGTTACTCTTTCACCGAAGAGACCCAGTACTTC - - TRBJ2-5 TRBV6-5
CASSDVGDTKDTQYF TGTGCCAGTAGTGATGTAGGGGACACCAAAGATACGCAGTATTTT - - TRBJ2-3 TRBV19
CASSEASGQIYEQYF TGTGCCAGCAGTGAAGCGTCGGGACAGATCTACGAGCAGTACTTC - TRBD1 TRBJ2-7 TRBV2
CASSFAYEQYF TGTGCCAGCAGCTTTGCGTACGAGCAGTACTTC few - TRBJ2-7 TRBV7-2